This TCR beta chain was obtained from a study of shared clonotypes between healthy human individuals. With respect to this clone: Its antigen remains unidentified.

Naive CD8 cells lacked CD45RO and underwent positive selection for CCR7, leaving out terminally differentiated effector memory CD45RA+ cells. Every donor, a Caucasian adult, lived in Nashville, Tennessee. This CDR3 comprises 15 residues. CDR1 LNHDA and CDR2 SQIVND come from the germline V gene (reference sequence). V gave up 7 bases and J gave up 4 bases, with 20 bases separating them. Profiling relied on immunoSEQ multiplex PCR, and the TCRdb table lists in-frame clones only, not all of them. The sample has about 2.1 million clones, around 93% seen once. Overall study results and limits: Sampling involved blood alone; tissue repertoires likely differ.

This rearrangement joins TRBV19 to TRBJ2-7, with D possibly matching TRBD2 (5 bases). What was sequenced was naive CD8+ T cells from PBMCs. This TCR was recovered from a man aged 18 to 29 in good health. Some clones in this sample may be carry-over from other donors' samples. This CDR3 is CASTDVFGIAYEQYF. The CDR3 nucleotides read TGTGCCAGTACCGATGTCTTCGGGATCGCTTACGAGCAGTACTTC.